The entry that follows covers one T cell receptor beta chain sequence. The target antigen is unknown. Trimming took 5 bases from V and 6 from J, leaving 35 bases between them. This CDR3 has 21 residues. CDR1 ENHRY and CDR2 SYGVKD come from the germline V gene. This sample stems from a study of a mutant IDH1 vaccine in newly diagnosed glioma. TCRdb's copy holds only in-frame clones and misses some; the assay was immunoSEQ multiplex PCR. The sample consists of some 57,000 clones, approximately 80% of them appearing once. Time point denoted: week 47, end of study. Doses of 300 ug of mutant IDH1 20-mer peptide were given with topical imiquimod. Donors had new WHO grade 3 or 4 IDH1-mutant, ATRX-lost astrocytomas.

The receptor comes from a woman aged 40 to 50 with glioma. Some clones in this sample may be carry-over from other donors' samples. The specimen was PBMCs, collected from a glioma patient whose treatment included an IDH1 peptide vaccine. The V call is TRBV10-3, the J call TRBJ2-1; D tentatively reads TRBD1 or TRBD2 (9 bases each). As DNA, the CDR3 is TGTGCCATCAGTTTTCCTTTGGACAGGGGAATAGCGGGGGTCGAGCGCAATGAGCAGTTCTTC. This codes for CAISFPLDRGIAGVERNEQFF.